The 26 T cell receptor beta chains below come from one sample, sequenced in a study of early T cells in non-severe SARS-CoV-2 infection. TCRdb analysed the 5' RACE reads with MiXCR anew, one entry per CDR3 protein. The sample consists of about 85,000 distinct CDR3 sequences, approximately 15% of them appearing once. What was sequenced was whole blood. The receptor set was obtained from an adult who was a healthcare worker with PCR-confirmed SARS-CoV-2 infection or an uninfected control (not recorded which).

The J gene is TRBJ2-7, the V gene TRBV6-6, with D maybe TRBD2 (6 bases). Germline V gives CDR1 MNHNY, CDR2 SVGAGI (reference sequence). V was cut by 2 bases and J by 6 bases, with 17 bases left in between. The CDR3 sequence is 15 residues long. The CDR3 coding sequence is TGTGCCAGCAGTTACCGGGCGGGGACCGCGCCCGAGCAGTACTTC. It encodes CASSYRAGTAPEQYF.

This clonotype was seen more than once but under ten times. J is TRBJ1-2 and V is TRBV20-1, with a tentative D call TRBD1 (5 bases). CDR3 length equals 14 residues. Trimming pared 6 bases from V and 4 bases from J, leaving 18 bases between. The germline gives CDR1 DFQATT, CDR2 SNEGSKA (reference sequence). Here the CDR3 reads CSATGTYILYGYTF. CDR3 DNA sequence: TGCAGTGCAACCGGGACCTACATACTCTATGGCTACACCTTC.

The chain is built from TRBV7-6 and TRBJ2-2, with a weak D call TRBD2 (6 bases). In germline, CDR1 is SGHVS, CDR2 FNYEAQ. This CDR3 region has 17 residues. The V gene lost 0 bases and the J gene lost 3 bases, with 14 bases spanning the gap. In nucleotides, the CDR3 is TGTGCCAGCAGCTTAGCGGAGGGCCCGGGGGACACCGGGGAGCTGTTTTTT. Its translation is CASSLAEGPGDTGELFF.

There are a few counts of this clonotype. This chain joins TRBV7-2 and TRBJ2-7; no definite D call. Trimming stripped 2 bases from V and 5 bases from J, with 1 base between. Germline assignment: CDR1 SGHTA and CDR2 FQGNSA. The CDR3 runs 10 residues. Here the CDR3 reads CASSLHEQYF. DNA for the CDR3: TGTGCCAGCAGCTTACACGAGCAGTACTTC. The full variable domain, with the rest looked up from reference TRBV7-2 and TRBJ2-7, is GAGVSQSPSNKVTEKGKDVELRCDPISGHTALYWYRQSLGQGLEFLIYFQGNSAPDKSGLPSDRFSAERTGGSVSTLTIQRTQQEDSAVYLCASSLHEQYFGPGTRLTVT.

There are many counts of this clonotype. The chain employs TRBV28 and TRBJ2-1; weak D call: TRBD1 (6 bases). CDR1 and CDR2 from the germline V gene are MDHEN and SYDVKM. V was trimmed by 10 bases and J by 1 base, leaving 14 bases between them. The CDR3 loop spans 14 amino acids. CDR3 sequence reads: CATCGRGSYNEQFF. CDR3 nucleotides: TGTGCCACCTGCGGCAGGGGTTCCTACAATGAGCAGTTCTTC.

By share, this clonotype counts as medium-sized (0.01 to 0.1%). The CDR3 sequence: CASSYHNGEQYF. Here the CDR3 DNA reads TGTGCCAGCAGTTACCACAACGGGGAGCAGTACTTC. This chain links TRBV6-5 with TRBJ2-7; unclear D gene. Trimming removed 2 bases from V and 7 bases from J, with 9 bases in between. This CDR3 comprises 12 residues. The germline V gene has CDR1 MNHEY and CDR2 SVGAGI.

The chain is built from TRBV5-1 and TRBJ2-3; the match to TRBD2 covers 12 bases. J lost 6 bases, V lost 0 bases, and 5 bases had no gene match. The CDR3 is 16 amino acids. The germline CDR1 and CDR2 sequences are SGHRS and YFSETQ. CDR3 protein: CASSLGRTSGMDTQYF. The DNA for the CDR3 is TGCGCCAGCAGCTTGGGGCGGACTAGCGGGATGGATACGCAGTATTTT.

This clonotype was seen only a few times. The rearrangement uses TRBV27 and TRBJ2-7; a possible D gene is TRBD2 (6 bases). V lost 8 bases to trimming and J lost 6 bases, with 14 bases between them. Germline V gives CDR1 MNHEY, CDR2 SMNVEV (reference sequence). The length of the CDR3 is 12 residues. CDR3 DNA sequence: TGTGCCAGCTGGCGGGAACCCGTCGAGCAGTACTTC. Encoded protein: CASWREPVEQYF.

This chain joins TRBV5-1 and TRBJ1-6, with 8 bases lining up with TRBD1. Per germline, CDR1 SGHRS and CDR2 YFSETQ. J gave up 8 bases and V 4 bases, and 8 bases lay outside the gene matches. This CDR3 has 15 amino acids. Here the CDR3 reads CASSLPQTGDSPLHF. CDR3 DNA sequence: TGCGCCAGCAGCCTACCCCAGACAGGGGATTCACCCCTCCACTTT.

CDR3 coding DNA: TGTGCCAGTAAGGATCATACAGGCACCGGGGAGCTGTTTTTT. Residues: CASKDHTGTGELFF. J is TRBJ2-2 and V is TRBV19; D possibly corresponds to TRBD1 (5 bases). Germline V gene lookup returns CDR1 LNHDA and CDR2 SQIVND (reference sequence). The CDR3 covers 14 residues. Trimming left V 7 bases short and J 4 bases short, with 13 bases between.

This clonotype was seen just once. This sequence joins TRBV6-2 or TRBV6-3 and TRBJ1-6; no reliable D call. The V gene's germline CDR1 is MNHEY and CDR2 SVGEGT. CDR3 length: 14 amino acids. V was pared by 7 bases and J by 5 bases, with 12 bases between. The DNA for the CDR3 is TGTGCCAGCACCGAGACGAGGGATAATTCACCCCTCCACTTT. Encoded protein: CASTETRDNSPLHF.

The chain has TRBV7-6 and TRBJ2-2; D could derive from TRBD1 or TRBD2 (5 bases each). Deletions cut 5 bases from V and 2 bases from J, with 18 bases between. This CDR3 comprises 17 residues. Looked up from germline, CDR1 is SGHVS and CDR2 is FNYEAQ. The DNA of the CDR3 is TGTGCCAGCAGCCCCACTGGGAGCAGGGTAAACACCGGGGAGCTGTTTTTT. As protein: CASSPTGSRVNTGELFF.

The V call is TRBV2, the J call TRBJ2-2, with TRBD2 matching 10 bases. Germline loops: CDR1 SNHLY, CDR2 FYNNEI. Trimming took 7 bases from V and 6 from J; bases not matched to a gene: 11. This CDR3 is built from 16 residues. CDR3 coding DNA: TGTGCCAGCACCCCGGGACTAGCGCGGATCGCCGGGGAGCTGTTTTTT. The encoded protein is CASTPGLARIAGELFF.

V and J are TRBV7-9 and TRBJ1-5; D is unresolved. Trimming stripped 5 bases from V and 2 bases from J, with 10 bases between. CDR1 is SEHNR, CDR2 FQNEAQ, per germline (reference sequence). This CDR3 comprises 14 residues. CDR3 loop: CASSPTRGNQPQHF. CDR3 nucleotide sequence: TGTGCCAGCAGCCCGACAAGGGGCAATCAGCCCCAGCATTTT. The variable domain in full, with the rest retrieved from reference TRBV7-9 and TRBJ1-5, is DTGVSQNPRHKITKRGQNVTFRCDPISEHNRLYWYRQTLGQGPEFLTYFQNEAQLEKSRLLSDRFSAERPKGSFSTLEIQRTEQGDSAMYLCASSPTRGNQPQHFGDGTRLSIL.

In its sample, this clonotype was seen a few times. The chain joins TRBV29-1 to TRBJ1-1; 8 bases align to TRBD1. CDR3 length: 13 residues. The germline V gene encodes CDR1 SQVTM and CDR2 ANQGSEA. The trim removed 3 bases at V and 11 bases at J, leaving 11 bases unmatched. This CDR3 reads CSVDGQGALVAFF. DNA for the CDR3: TGCAGCGTTGATGGCCAGGGGGCGCTTGTGGCTTTCTTT.

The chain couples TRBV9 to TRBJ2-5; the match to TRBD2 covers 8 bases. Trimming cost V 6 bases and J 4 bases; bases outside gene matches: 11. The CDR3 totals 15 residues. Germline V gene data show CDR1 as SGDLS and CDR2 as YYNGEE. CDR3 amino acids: CASTPGAGEAETQYF. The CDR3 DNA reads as TGTGCCAGCACCCCTGGAGCGGGAGAAGCAGAGACCCAGTACTTC.

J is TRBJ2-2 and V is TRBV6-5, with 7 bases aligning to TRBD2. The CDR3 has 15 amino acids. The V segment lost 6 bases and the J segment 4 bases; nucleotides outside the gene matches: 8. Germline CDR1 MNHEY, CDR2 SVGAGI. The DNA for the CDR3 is TGTGCCAGCAGCCTACGGACTAGATCCACCGGGGAGCTGTTTTTT. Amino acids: CASSLRTRSTGELFF.

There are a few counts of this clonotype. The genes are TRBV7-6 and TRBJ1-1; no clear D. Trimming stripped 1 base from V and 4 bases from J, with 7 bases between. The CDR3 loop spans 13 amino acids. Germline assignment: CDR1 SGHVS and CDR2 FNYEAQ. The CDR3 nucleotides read TGTGCCAGCAGCTTAGGAGTCCTCACTGAAGCTTTCTTT. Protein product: CASSLGVLTEAFF. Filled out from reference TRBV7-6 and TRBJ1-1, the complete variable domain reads GAGVSQSPRYKVTKRGQDVALRCDPISGHVSLYWYRQALGQGPEFLTYFNYEAQQDKSGLPNDRFSAERPEGSISTLTIQRTEQRDSAMYRCASSLGVLTEAFFGQGTRLTVV.

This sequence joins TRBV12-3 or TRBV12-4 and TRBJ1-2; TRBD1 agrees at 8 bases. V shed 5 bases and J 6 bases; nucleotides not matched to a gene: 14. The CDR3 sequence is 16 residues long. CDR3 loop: CASSPPLDRGLHGYTF. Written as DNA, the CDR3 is TGTGCCAGCAGTCCCCCCCTCGACAGGGGTCTTCATGGCTACACCTTC.

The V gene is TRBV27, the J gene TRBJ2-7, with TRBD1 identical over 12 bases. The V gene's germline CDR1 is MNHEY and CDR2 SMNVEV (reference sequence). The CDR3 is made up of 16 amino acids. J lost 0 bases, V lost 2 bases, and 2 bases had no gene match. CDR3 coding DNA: TGTGCCAGCAGTTTAGGGGACAGGGGGCTCTCCTACGAGCAGTACTTC. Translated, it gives CASSLGDRGLSYEQYF.

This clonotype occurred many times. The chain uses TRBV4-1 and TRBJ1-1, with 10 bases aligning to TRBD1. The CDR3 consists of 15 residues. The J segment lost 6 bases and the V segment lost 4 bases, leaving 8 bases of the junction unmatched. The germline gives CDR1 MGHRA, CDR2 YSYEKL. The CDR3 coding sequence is TGCGCCAGCAGCCTACGAGACAGGGGGCAATCTGAAGCTTTCTTT. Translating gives CASSLRDRGQSEAFF.

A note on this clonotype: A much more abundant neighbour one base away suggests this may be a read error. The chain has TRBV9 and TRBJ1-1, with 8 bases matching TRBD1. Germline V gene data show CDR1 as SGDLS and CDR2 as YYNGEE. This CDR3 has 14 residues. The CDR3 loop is CASTLSPGGTETFF. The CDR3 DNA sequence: TGTGCCAGCACCCTAAGTCCAGGGGGCACTGAAACTTTCTTT.

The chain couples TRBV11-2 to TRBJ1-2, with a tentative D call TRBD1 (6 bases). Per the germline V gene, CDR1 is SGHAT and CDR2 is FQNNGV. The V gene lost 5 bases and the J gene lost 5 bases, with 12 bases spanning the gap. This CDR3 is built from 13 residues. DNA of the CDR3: TGTGCCAGCAGCCCGGGGACACCTTATGGCTACACCTTC. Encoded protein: CASSPGTPYGYTF.

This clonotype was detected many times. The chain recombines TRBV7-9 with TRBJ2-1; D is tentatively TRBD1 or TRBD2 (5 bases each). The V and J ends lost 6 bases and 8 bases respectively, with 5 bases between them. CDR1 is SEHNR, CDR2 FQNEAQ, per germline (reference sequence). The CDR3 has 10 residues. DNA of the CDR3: TGTGCCAGCAGGGGGGATGAGCAGTTCTTC. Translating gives CASRGDEQFF. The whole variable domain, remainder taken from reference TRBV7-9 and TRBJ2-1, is DTGVSQNPRHKITKRGQNVTFRCDPISEHNRLYWYRQTLGQGPEFLTYFQNEAQLEKSRLLSDRFSAERPKGSFSTLEIQRTEQGDSAMYLCASRGDEQFFGPGTRLTVL.

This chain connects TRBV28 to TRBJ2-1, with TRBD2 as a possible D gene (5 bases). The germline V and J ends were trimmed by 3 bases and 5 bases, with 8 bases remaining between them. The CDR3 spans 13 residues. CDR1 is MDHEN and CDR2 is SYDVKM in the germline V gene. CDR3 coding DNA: TGTGCCAGCAGTTTCAGGCGGGACAATGAGCAGTTCTTC. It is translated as CASSFRRDNEQFF.

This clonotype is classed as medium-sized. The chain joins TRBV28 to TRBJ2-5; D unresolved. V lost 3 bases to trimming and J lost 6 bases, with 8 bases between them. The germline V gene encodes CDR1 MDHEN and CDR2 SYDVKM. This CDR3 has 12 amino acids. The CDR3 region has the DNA TGTGCCAGCAGTTTTCAGCGACAGACCCAGTACTTC. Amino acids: CASSFQRQTQYF.